The 8 T cell receptor beta chains in this list originate from one sample, sequenced in a study of beta chain features in type 1 diabetes. TCRB transcripts that were expressed got sequenced, as all of the isolated RNA had been reverse transcribed. Sequencing used immunoSEQ multiplex PCR; TCRdb keeps in-frame clones, though not all of them. The sample includes hundreds of thousands of clones, less than 10% of them seen just once. Sequencing was carried out using central memory CD4+ T cells from blood. These TCRs come from a woman aged 18-29 years in good health.

Ten or more counts support this clone. The chain recombines TRBV9 with TRBJ2-1, with 7 nucleotides matching TRBD2. CDR3 length: 16 amino acids. V trimming: 4 bases; J trimming: 0 bases; junction bases outside the gene matches: 7. CDR1 is SGDLS and CDR2 is YYNGEE in the germline V gene. DNA for the CDR3: TGTGCCAGCAGCCTGGGACTACTGGACTCCTACAATGAGCAGTTCTTC. Protein product: CASSLGLLDSYNEQFF.

This sequence joins TRBV5-1 and TRBJ1-1; TRBD1 might be the D (5 bases). V was pared by 4 bases and J by 0 bases, with 13 bases between. Germline CDR1 and CDR2: SGHRS and YFSETQ. The CDR3 extends over 15 amino acids. DNA for the CDR3: TGCGCCAGCAGCCTCAGACAGACCATGAACACTGAAGCTTTCTTT. The encoded protein is CASSLRQTMNTEAFF.

This clone showed up many times. The chain recombines TRBV28 with TRBJ2-1; 11 bases are a match to TRBD2. The germline gives CDR1 MDHEN, CDR2 SYDVKM. This CDR3 comprises 16 residues. V gave up 5 bases and J gave up 5 bases; unmatched junction bases: 8. For the CDR3, the DNA is TGTGCCAGCAGTCTCGCCACTAGCGGGAGAGACAATGAGCAGTTCTTC. Translation: CASSLATSGRDNEQFF.

The rearrangement joins TRBV28 to TRBJ2-1, with 15 bases fitting TRBD2. CDR3 size: 18 residues. V lost 6 bases to trimming and J lost 0 bases; unmatched junction nucleotides: 6. Germline V gene data show CDR1 as MDHEN and CDR2 as SYDVKM. The CDR3 bases are TGTGCCAGCAGCGGACTAGCGGGAGGGGATAGCTCCTACAATGAGCAGTTCTTC. The encoded protein is CASSGLAGGDSSYNEQFF.

This clone appeared a few times. This chain connects TRBV11-3 to TRBJ2-7; D might be TRBD2 (5 bases). Between the trimmed V and J ends, which lost 10 bases and 11 bases, there was a span of 30 bases. The CDR3 spans 15 residues. The germline gives CDR1 SGHNT, CDR2 YENEEA. CDR3 amino acids: CATQGGRLRASREYF. In DNA form, the CDR3 reads TGTGCCACCCAAGGAGGCAGACTACGAGCATCCCGGGAGTACTTC.

The chain combines TRBV6-4 with TRBJ2-1; TRBD2 matches 7 bases. Trimming removed 4 bases from V and 1 base from J; junction bases left unmatched: 4. Germline CDR1 reads MRHNA; CDR2 reads SNTAGT. The CDR3 totals 15 residues. The CDR3 loop reads CASSVSGGSYNEQFF. The CDR3 bases are TGTGCCAGCAGTGTTTCGGGAGGTTCCTACAATGAGCAGTTCTTC.

V usage is TRBV7-2 and J usage is TRBJ2-3; tentatively, D is TRBD2 (5 bases). CDR3 length: 15 amino acids. Trimming took off 1 base at V and 3 bases at J, with 11 bases between the two ends. Germline V gene data show CDR1 as SGHTA and CDR2 as FQGNSA. This chain's CDR3 is CASSLVLGGTDTQYF. In DNA form, the CDR3 reads TGTGCCAGCAGCTTAGTACTAGGAGGTACAGATACGCAGTATTTT. The variable domain in full, with the rest retrieved from reference TRBV7-2 and TRBJ2-3, is GAGVSQSPSNKVTEKGKDVELRCDPISGHTALYWYRQSLGQGLEFLIYFQGNSAPDKSGLPSDRFSAERTGGSVSTLTIQRTQQEDSAVYLCASSLVLGGTDTQYFGPGTRLTVL.

This clone has only a few counts. The rearrangement joins TRBV13 to TRBJ1-5; D perhaps matches TRBD1 (6 bases). This CDR3 has 13 residues. The germline V gene encodes CDR1 PRHDT and CDR2 FYEKMQ (reference sequence). Trimming shortened V by 4 bases and J by 9 bases, and 13 bases separated the two germline ends. As DNA, the CDR3 is TGTGCCAGCAGCTCCCAGGGGAAGACGCCCCAGCATTTT. Protein product: CASSSQGKTPQHF.